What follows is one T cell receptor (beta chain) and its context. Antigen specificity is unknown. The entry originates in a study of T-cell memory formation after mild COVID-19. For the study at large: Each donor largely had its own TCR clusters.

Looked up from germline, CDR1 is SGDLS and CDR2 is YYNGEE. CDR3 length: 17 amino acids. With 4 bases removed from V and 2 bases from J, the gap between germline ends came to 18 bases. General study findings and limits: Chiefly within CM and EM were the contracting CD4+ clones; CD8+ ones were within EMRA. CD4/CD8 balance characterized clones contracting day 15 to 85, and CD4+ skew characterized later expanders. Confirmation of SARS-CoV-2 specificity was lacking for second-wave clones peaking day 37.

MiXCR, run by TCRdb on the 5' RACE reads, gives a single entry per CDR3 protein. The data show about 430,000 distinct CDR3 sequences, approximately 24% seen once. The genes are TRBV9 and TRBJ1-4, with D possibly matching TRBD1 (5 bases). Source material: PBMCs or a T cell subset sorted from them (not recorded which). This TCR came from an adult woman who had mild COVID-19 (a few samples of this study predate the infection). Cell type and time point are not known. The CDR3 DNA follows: TGTGCCAGCAGCCCGTGGGACCAGCGAAGGACTAATGAAAAACTGTTTTTT. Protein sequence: CASSPWDQRRTNEKLFF.